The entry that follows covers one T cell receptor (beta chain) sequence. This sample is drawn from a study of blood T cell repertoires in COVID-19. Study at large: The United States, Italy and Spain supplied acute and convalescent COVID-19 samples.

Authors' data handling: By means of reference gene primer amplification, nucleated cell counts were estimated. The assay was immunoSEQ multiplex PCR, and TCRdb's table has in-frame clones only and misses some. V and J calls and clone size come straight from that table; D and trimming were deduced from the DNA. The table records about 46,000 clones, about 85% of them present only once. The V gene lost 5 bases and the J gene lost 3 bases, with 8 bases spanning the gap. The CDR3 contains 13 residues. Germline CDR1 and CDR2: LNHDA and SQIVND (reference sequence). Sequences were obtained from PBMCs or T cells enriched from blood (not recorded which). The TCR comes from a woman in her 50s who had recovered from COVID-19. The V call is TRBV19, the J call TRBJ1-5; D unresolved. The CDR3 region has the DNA TGTGCCAGTAGTTCTCAGGACAATCAGCCCCAGCATTTT. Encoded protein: CASSSQDNQPQHF.